Each of the 17 T cell receptor beta chains below was sequenced from the same sample in a study of blood T cells in healthy people across ages. The second PCR ran about 7 to 12 cycles with a sample-barcoded 5' primer and J-beta primers. TCRdb reprocessed the 5' RACE reads via MiXCR and lists one record per CDR3 protein. The table shows 1.5 million to 2 million distinct CDR3 sequences, with more than 35% occurring only once. Sequences were obtained from blood. The receptors here all came from a human donor in good health.

This clonotype was counted a few times. The gene calls are TRBV7-9 and TRBJ2-1; possibly TRBD1 for D (6 bases). This CDR3 is 16 amino acids long. The V end was cut by 4 bases, the J end by 7 bases, with 20 bases between. Germline V gene data show CDR1 as SEHNR and CDR2 as FQNEAQ (reference sequence). This CDR3 reads CASSSTLGRGVNEQFF. The CDR3 coding sequence is TGTGCCAGCAGCTCCACCCTGGGCAGGGGAGTGAATGAGCAGTTCTTC.

This clonotype was seen a handful of times. V gene TRBV2 combines with J gene TRBJ2-1; D is perhaps TRBD1 or TRBD2 (7 bases each). Deletions cut 4 bases from V and 7 bases from J, with 17 bases between. This CDR3 region has 15 residues. Germline CDR1 is SNHLY and CDR2 is FYNNEI. CDR3 DNA: TGTGCCAGCAGTGTATCTAGACAGGGAGGGAATGAGCAGTTCTTC. Amino acid sequence: CASSVSRQGGNEQFF.

Many counts were recorded for this clonotype. The junction departs from the called germline gene at one end, perhaps through a read error. This chain joins TRBV5-1 and TRBJ2-3; D uncertain. CDR3 size: 14 residues. Germline CDR1 is SGHRS and CDR2 is YFSETQ. The CDR3 is CASSFGVTTDTQYF. CDR3 coding DNA: TGTGCCAGCAGCTTTGGGGTAACCACAGATACGCAGTATTTT.

Turning to this clonotype: The junction differs from germline at one of its ends, possibly a read error. The rearrangement uses TRBV7-8 and TRBJ1-2; tentatively, D is TRBD1 (5 bases). Germline V gene sequence: CDR1 SGHVS, CDR2 FQNEAQ. This CDR3 is 12 amino acids long. CDR3 residues: CTSSLEGDGYTF. The DNA of the CDR3 is TGTACCAGCAGCTTAGAAGGGGACGGCTACACCTTC.

This rearrangement joins TRBV7-3 to TRBJ1-1; no firm D call. This CDR3 has 13 amino acids. Trimming took off 1 base at V and 3 bases at J, with 6 bases between the two ends. Germline CDR1 SGHTA, CDR2 FQGTGA. CDR3 bases: TGTGCCAGCAGCTTAATCGCGTACACTGAAGCTTTCTTT. Its translation is CASSLIAYTEAFF.

A few counts support this clonotype. The rearrangement links TRBV9 to TRBJ2-1; 10 bases line up with TRBD2. Germline loops: CDR1 SGDLS, CDR2 YYNGEE. Losses at the gene ends were 1 base for V and 2 bases for J; bases not matched to a gene: 3. The CDR3 loop spans 16 amino acids. This chain's CDR3 is CASSVLSGGAYNEQFF. The CDR3 coding sequence is TGTGCCAGCAGCGTACTAAGCGGGGGGGCCTACAATGAGCAGTTCTTC.

This clonotype has just a few counts. V gene TRBV5-1 combines with J gene TRBJ2-7; 10 positions agree with TRBD2. The CDR3 loop spans 15 amino acids. Germline V gene sequence: CDR1 SGHRS, CDR2 YFSETQ. Trimming took 3 bases from V and 6 from J; bases not matched to a gene: 9. This CDR3 reads CASSSLTSGAGEQYF. The CDR3 nucleotides are TGCGCCAGCAGCTCTTTAACTAGCGGGGCGGGCGAGCAGTACTTC.

This clonotype has more than one count but fewer than ten. This rearrangement joins TRBV18 to TRBJ2-7; D could derive from TRBD1 or TRBD2 (5 bases each). Per germline, CDR1 KGHSH and CDR2 LQKENI. This CDR3 has 15 amino acids. Trimming took 6 bases from V and 0 from J, leaving 15 bases between them. The CDR3 sequence is CASSPGTRSSYEQYF. The CDR3 region has the DNA TGTGCCAGCTCGCCCGGGACGCGCAGCTCCTACGAGCAGTACTTC. Combining the CDR3 with reference TRBV18 and TRBJ2-7 gives the whole variable domain NAGVMQNPRHLVRRRGQEARLRCSPMKGHSHVYWYRQLPEEGLKFMVYLQKENIIDESGMPKERFSAEFPKEGPSILRIQQVVRGDSAAYFCASSPGTRSSYEQYFGPGTRLTVT.

The chain uses TRBV20-1 and TRBJ2-3; perhaps D is TRBD1 or TRBD2 (5 bases each). The germline V gene has CDR1 DFQATT and CDR2 SNEGSKA (reference sequence). CDR3 length equals 14 residues. Trimming left V 4 bases short and J 6 bases short, with 17 bases between. For the CDR3, the DNA is TGCAGTGCTACCCAGGGTCTCGGGGCTGATACGCAGTATTTT. It codes for CSATQGLGADTQYF.

The table lists this clonotype with a few counts. The chain joins TRBV5-1 to TRBJ2-3; TRBD2 matches 8 bases. V lost 0 bases, J lost 2 bases, and 2 bases stayed unmatched. Germline assignment: CDR1 SGHRS and CDR2 YFSETQ. The CDR3 covers 15 residues. The CDR3 nucleotides are TGCGCCAGCAGCTTGGTAGCGGGGAACACAGATACGCAGTATTTT. Amino acids: CASSLVAGNTDTQYF.

CDR3 bases: TGTGCCAGCAGTTCGACTCGGGACAGGGCAGTAGGTGGCTACACCTTC. Protein sequence: CASSSTRDRAVGGYTF. The chain couples TRBV6-5 to TRBJ1-2; 9 positions match TRBD1. The length of the CDR3 is 16 residues. The V and J ends lost 4 bases and 7 bases, in that order; junction bases with no gene match: 13. Germline V lookup: CDR1 MNHEY, CDR2 SVGAGI.

The CDR3 region is CASSPSPPNNNEQFF. CDR3 bases: TGTGCCAGCAGCCCTTCACCCCCAAACAACAATGAGCAGTTCTTC. The V and J genes are TRBV7-3 and TRBJ2-1; no definite D call. Germline V gene sequence: CDR1 SGHTA, CDR2 FQGTGA. V was pared by 5 bases and J by 5 bases, with 16 bases between. CDR3 length: 15 amino acids.

Note on this clonotype: Mismatch with germline at one junction end may stem from a read error. The V gene is TRBV2, the J gene TRBJ2-3, with 10 positions matching TRBD1. CDR3 length: 16 residues. Germline V gene sequence: CDR1 SNHLY, CDR2 FYNNEI. The CDR3 spells CASRTGGSGGTGTQYF. DNA for the CDR3: TGTGCCAGCAGGACAGGGGGCAGCGGTGGAACAGGTACGCAGTATTTT.

V and J are TRBV28 and TRBJ1-4, with D possibly being TRBD1 (5 bases). The CDR3 covers 16 residues. The germline V gene has CDR1 MDHEN and CDR2 SYDVKM. Trimming removed 8 bases at V and 0 bases at J, with 16 bases between. CDR3 in DNA: TGTGCCAGCCTTGGGGCACCGGGGGCAACTAATGAAAAACTGTTTTTT. Residues: CASLGAPGATNEKLFF. The full variable domain, completed using reference TRBV28 and TRBJ1-4, is DVKVTQSSRYLVKRTGEKVFLECVQDMDHENMFWYRQDPGLGLRLIYFSYDVKMKEKGDIPEGYSVSREKKERFSLILESASTNQTSMYLCASLGAPGATNEKLFFGSGTQLSVL.

The chain employs TRBV7-9 and TRBJ1-1; D is unclear. This CDR3 comprises 11 residues. With 10 bases removed from V and 6 bases from J, the gap between germline ends came to 12 bases. Per germline, CDR1 SEHNR and CDR2 FQNEAQ (reference sequence). For the CDR3, the DNA is TGTGCCACCTCTCGAGAGTCTGAAGCTTTCTTT. Amino acid sequence: CATSRESEAFF.

Only a few counts were recorded for this clonotype. The chain links TRBV18 to TRBJ1-6, with D possibly TRBD1 on 6 matching bases. The CDR3 is 15 amino acids. Germline CDR1 reads KGHSH; CDR2 reads LQKENI. V was clipped by 5 bases and J by 7 bases, with 15 bases between them. As DNA, the CDR3 is TGTGCCAGCTCAGAACTGGGACAAAGAAATTCACCCCTCCACTTT. Amino acid sequence: CASSELGQRNSPLHF.

The rearrangement links TRBV5-1 to TRBJ1-4; D may be TRBD1 (5 bases). CDR1 SGHRS and CDR2 YFSETQ come from the germline V gene. The CDR3 is 15 amino acids. Trimming shortened V by 0 bases and J by 1 base, and 7 bases separated the two germline ends. The CDR3 DNA reads TGCGCCAGCAGCTTGGTGGGGGAAACTAATGAAAAACTGTTTTTT. This sequence encodes CASSLVGETNEKLFF.